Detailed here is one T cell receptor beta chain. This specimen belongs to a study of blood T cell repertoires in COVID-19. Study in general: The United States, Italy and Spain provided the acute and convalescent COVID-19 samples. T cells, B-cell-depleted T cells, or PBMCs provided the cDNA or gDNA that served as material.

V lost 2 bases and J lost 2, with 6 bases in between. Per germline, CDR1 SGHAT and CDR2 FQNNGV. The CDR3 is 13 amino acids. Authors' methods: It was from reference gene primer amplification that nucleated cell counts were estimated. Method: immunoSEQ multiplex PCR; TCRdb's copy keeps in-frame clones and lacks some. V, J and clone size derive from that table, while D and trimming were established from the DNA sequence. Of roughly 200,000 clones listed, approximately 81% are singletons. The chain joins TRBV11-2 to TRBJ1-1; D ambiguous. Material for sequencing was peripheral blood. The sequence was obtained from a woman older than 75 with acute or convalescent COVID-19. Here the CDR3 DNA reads TGTGCCAGCAGCTTACAGGAAAACACTGAAGCTTTCTTT. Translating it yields CASSLQENTEAFF.